The 24 T cell receptor beta chains in this list originate from one sample, sequenced in a study of blood T cell repertoires in COVID-19. Profiled with immunoSEQ multiplex PCR; TCRdb holds only in-frame clones, not every one. The top ten hold 10% to 15% of the sample, which has under 450,000 clones, approximately 88% seen once. The sample was peripheral blood. The receptors were sampled from a woman between 50 and 59 years old with COVID-19, enrolled during active disease.

The chain uses TRBV30 and TRBJ1-1; the D gene is possibly TRBD1 (6 bases). CDR1 GTSNPN and CDR2 SVGIG come from the germline V gene (reference sequence). The CDR3 length is 12 residues. The CDR3 loop reads CAARGAYTEAFF. As DNA, the CDR3 is TGTGCAGCCCGGGGGGCGTACACTGAAGCTTTCTTT. Filled out from reference TRBV30 and TRBJ1-1, the complete variable domain reads SQTIHQWPATLVQPVGSPLSLECTVEGTSNPNLYWYRQAAGRGLQLLFYSVGIGQISSEVPQNLSASRPQDRQFILSSKKLLLSDSGFYLCAARGAYTEAFFGQGTRLTVV.

The chain couples TRBV15 to TRBJ2-1, with TRBD2 identical over 9 bases. The CDR3 consists of 16 residues. CDR1 LNHNV and CDR2 YYDKDF come from the germline V gene (reference sequence). With 0 bases clipped from V and 5 bases from J, the junction kept 5 bases outside the gene matches. In DNA form, the CDR3 reads TGTGCCACCAGCAGAGAGAAGCGGGGGGTTCACAATGAGCAGTTCTTC. This gives the protein CATSREKRGVHNEQFF.

This chain connects TRBV18 to TRBJ2-7; D is possibly TRBD1 (6 bases). Trimming removed 5 bases at V and 3 bases at J, with 14 bases between. The CDR3 sequence is 14 residues long. The germline CDR1 and CDR2 sequences are KGHSH and LQKENI. CDR3 region: CASSSTMDSYEQYF. The CDR3 coding sequence is TGTGCCAGCTCATCAACGATGGACAGCTACGAGCAGTACTTC. Filled out from reference TRBV18 and TRBJ2-7, the complete variable domain reads NAGVMQNPRHLVRRRGQEARLRCSPMKGHSHVYWYRQLPEEGLKFMVYLQKENIIDESGMPKERFSAEFPKEGPSILRIQQVVRGDSAAYFCASSSTMDSYEQYFGPGTRLTVT.

The chain links TRBV12-3 or TRBV12-4 to TRBJ1-4; D ambiguous. The CDR3 loop spans 13 amino acids. With 2 bases removed from V and 3 bases from J, the gap between germline ends came to 4 bases. The CDR3 DNA is TGTGCCAGCAGTTTAATAGCTAATGAAAAACTGTTTTTT. Translation gives CASSLIANEKLFF.

This chain connects TRBV19 to TRBJ1-2, with D possibly TRBD1 on 6 matching bases. V shed 5 bases and J shed 4 bases, with 17 bases lying between them. The CDR3 is 15 residues long. Germline V gives CDR1 LNHDA, CDR2 SQIVND (reference sequence). The CDR3 DNA is TGTGCCAGTAGTCCCCTGGGGGGGCAGGGCTATGGCTACACCTTC. Translation gives CASSPLGGQGYGYTF.

V usage is TRBV30 and J usage is TRBJ2-5, with D uncertain. The germline V gene has CDR1 GTSNPN and CDR2 SVGIG (reference sequence). V dropped 0 bases and J dropped 2 bases, with 7 bases sitting between them. The CDR3 totals 13 residues. In nucleotides, the CDR3 is TGTGCCTGGAGTGTAAATCAGCAAGAGACCCAGTACTTC. Encoded protein: CAWSVNQQETQYF.

V gene TRBV10-2 combines with J gene TRBJ1-1, with TRBD1 matching 9 bases. Looked up from germline, CDR1 is WSHSY and CDR2 is SAAADI. V shed 8 bases, J shed 4 bases, and the junction held 14 bases outside the gene matches. The CDR3 is 16 amino acids. The CDR3 sequence: CASLQDQGTGITEAFF. Written as DNA, the CDR3 is TGCGCCAGCCTTCAGGATCAAGGGACAGGGATCACTGAAGCTTTCTTT.

This chain connects TRBV19 to TRBJ2-7; 8 bases are a match to TRBD2. The CDR3 contains 13 residues. The germline V gene encodes CDR1 LNHDA and CDR2 SQIVND (reference sequence). Unmatched junction bases numbered 3, after V lost 5 bases and J lost 3 bases. CDR3 DNA: TGTGCCAGTAGTTTCGGGACTAGCTACGAGCAGTACTTC. Its translation is CASSFGTSYEQYF.

The chain recombines TRBV7-9 with TRBJ2-1, with D maybe TRBD1 (6 bases). CDR1 and CDR2 (germline): SEHNR, FQNEAQ (reference sequence). V dropped 1 base and J dropped 3 bases, with 13 bases sitting between them. This CDR3 is 16 amino acids long. Here the CDR3 reads CASSLETGIIYNEQFF. The CDR3 DNA sequence: TGTGCCAGCAGCTTAGAAACAGGGATAATCTACAATGAGCAGTTCTTC. The variable domain in full, with the rest retrieved from reference TRBV7-9 and TRBJ2-1, is DTGVSQNPRHKITKRGQNVTFRCDPISEHNRLYWYRQTLGQGPEFLTYFQNEAQLEKSRLLSDRFSAERPKGSFSTLEIQRTEQGDSAMYLCASSLETGIIYNEQFFGPGTRLTVL.

This clone was counted only a few times. The CDR3 loop is CASSYSRAAGNTIYF. The DNA of the CDR3 is TGTGCCAGCAGTTATTCCAGGGCTGCAGGAAACACCATATATTTT. This chain connects TRBV6-5 to TRBJ1-3; D is perhaps TRBD1 (5 bases). With 3 bases removed from V and 4 bases from J, the gap between germline ends came to 13 bases. In germline, CDR1 is MNHEY, CDR2 SVGAGI. The CDR3 is made up of 15 amino acids.

The chain has TRBV4-1 and TRBJ2-5; perhaps TRBD2 as D (7 bases). V lost 8 bases, J lost 2 bases, and 18 bases lay in between. CDR1 is MGHRA and CDR2 is YSYEKL in the germline V gene. This CDR3 has 15 residues. This CDR3 is CASSRGGAGQETQYF. CDR3 in DNA: TGCGCCAGCTCCCGAGGGGGGGCCGGGCAAGAGACCCAGTACTTC.

The chain has TRBV6-9 and TRBJ1-2; D gene unclear. CDR1 and CDR2 from the germline V gene are MNHGY and SVAAGI. Trimming took off 1 base at V and 6 bases at J, with 15 bases between the two ends. The CDR3 sequence is 15 residues long. DNA for the CDR3: TGTGCCAGCAGTTATTATTGCGGGCCTAGCGATGGCTACACCTTC. Protein sequence: CASSYYCGPSDGYTF.

The rearrangement uses TRBV6-6 and TRBJ1-3, with TRBD1 as a possible D gene (6 bases). Germline V CDR1 and CDR2: MNHNY, SVGAGI (reference sequence). This CDR3 contains 16 residues. The germline V and J ends were trimmed by 4 bases and 4 bases, with 17 bases remaining between them. In DNA form, the CDR3 reads TGTGCCAGCAGTTGGACAGATCCATCTTCCGGAAACACCATATATTTT. Translation: CASSWTDPSSGNTIYF.

The rearrangement uses TRBV4-2 and TRBJ2-5; 12 bases agree with TRBD2. The CDR3 is 19 amino acids. V lost 0 bases and J lost 2; bases outside the gene matches: 10. Per the germline V gene, CDR1 is LGHNA and CDR2 is YNFKEQ. CDR3 protein: CASSQDPGTSGPRQETQYF. CDR3 bases: TGTGCCAGCAGCCAAGATCCCGGGACTAGCGGGCCCAGGCAAGAGACCCAGTACTTC.

Comment on this clone: Different DNA sequences within this sample yield the same CDR3. The rearrangement uses TRBV5-1 and TRBJ1-2; D perhaps matches TRBD1 (6 bases). The V end lost 4 bases, the J end lost 2 bases, and 9 bases lay between the germline ends. The V gene's germline CDR1 is SGHRS and CDR2 YFSETQ. The CDR3 spans 13 residues. CDR3 nucleotides: TGCGCCAGCAGCACCGACAGGAACTATGGCTACACCTTC. Amino acid sequence: CASSTDRNYGYTF.

The genes are TRBV3-1 (or the pseudogene TRBV3-2) and TRBJ1-2; D possibly corresponds to TRBD1 (6 bases). The V and J ends lost 7 bases and 7 bases respectively, with 16 bases between them. The CDR3 totals 13 residues. The germline gives CDR1 LGHDT, CDR2 YNNKEL (reference sequence). The CDR3 here is CASTDTGTGGYTF. The DNA of the CDR3 is TGTGCCAGCACCGATACAGGGACGGGTGGCTACACCTTC.

The rearrangement uses TRBV9 and TRBJ2-7, with 10 bases matching TRBD2. The ends lost 2 bases at V and 3 bases at J; junction bases unmatched: 5. Germline loops: CDR1 SGDLS, CDR2 YYNGEE. CDR3 length: 15 residues. The CDR3: CASSVGTSVLYEQYF. In DNA form, the CDR3 reads TGTGCCAGCAGCGTCGGGACTAGCGTTCTCTACGAGCAGTACTTC.

The chain is built from TRBV5-1 and TRBJ1-1; possible D gene TRBD1, 5 bases. The germline CDR1 and CDR2 sequences are SGHRS and YFSETQ. V shed 6 bases and J shed 4 bases, with 22 bases lying between them. The CDR3 spans 16 residues. The CDR3 region is CASKGPEAVKGTEAFF. As DNA, the CDR3 is TGCGCCAGCAAGGGGCCCGAGGCTGTTAAGGGCACTGAAGCTTTCTTT.

The rearrangement joins TRBV5-4 to TRBJ2-7; tentatively, D is TRBD2 (6 bases). V lost 3 bases and J lost 6, with 19 bases in between. The CDR3 is 15 amino acids. The germline V gene has CDR1 SGHNT and CDR2 YYREEE (reference sequence). The CDR3, as DNA: TGTGCCAGCAGCTCTACGGTAGCAGGGAGGAGCGAGCAGTACTTC. Encoded protein: CASSSTVAGRSEQYF.

This clone was recorded only once. V and J are TRBV9 and TRBJ2-3; TRBD2 agrees at 12 bases. V lost 3 bases to trimming and J lost 2 bases; unmatched junction nucleotides: 1. This CDR3 has 15 amino acids. Germline CDR1 and CDR2: SGDLS and YYNGEE. The CDR3 bases are TGTGCCAGCAGCGCTAGCGGGGGGGCCACAGATACGCAGTATTTT. It codes for CASSASGGATDTQYF.

The rearrangement uses TRBV2 and TRBJ1-5; 8 bases are a match to TRBD1. V gave up 6 bases and J gave up 9 bases; unmatched junction bases: 7. Germline V gives CDR1 SNHLY, CDR2 FYNNEI. CDR3 length equals 13 residues. This CDR3 reads CASRDRVGGPQHF. Written as DNA, the CDR3 is TGTGCCAGCAGGGACAGGGTAGGAGGGCCCCAGCATTTT.

The chain couples TRBV27 to TRBJ2-3, with 7 positions matching TRBD1. CDR1 and CDR2 (germline): MNHEY, SMNVEV (reference sequence). After removal of 10 bases from V and 0 bases from J, the junction contained 7 bases not matched to a gene. CDR3 length equals 14 residues. CDR3 sequence (DNA): TGTGCCACCGGGACAGCGTCGAGCACAGATACGCAGTATTTT. This translates into CATGTASSTDTQYF.

The chain is built from TRBV2 and TRBJ2-3; D remains ambiguous. The CDR3 is 14 residues long. The V and J ends lost 7 bases and 0 bases respectively, with 11 bases between them. Germline assignment: CDR1 SNHLY and CDR2 FYNNEI. CDR3 sequence: CASNQVLSTDTQYF. The CDR3 DNA is TGTGCCAGCAACCAGGTCCTTAGCACAGATACGCAGTATTTT.

The V call is TRBV13, the J call TRBJ1-4; D may be TRBD1 (6 bases). CDR1 and CDR2 (germline): PRHDT, FYEKMQ (reference sequence). The CDR3 has 21 amino acids. The V gene lost 0 bases and the J gene lost 1 base, with 24 bases spanning the gap. The CDR3 here is CASSLGRNRDTGWVTNEKLFF. CDR3 DNA: TGTGCCAGCAGCTTAGGCCGAAACCGGGACACCGGGTGGGTAACTAATGAAAAACTGTTTTTT.